This T cell receptor beta chain is drawn from a study of cytomegalovirus exposure and HLA in healthy donors. Overall study findings and caveats: A link between a missense DCLRE1C variant and TCR beta V- and J-gene trimming emerged from a later analysis.

Every donor was a healthy person donating bone marrow. On this clone itself: Its antigen is not identified.

PCR involved 60 Vbeta and 13 Jbeta primers. Profiling relied on immunoSEQ multiplex PCR, and the TCRdb table lists in-frame clones only, not all of them. The table lists 100,000 or so clones, 80% to 85% of them singletons. This CDR3 comprises 14 residues. Germline CDR1 MNHEY, CDR2 SMNVEV (reference sequence). Trimming at V came to 1 base and at J to 11 bases, leaving 5 bases not matched to a gene. The clonotype originates from a man under 40 in good health and CMV-seropositive. Specimen: PBMCs. The J gene is TRBJ1-1, the V gene TRBV27; TRBD1 matches at 12 bases. The CDR3 coding sequence is TGTGCCAGCAGTTTATTGGGACAGGGGGCTTTGGCTTTCTTT. Encoded protein: CASSLLGQGALAFF.